Listed below are T cell receptor beta chains from one sample, sequenced in a study of blood T cell repertoires in COVID-19. Profiled with immunoSEQ multiplex PCR; TCRdb holds only in-frame clones, not every one. The sample includes some 46,000 clones, approximately 87% of them seen just once. The source material was peripheral blood. Receptors originate from a human donor in a cohort sampled during active COVID-19. The CDR3 runs from the conserved cysteine through the conserved F or W. Each record gives: CDR3 DNA, CDR3 protein, J gene, D gene, clone size, V gene. A D gene is named only where the DNA matches it firmly. Only some rows state a clone size, as once, few, many or a class for expanded clones.

cdr3_nt: TGTGCCAGCAGTTACAGTACGGCCGGGGGAGAGAACATTCAGTACTTC
cdr3_aa: CASSYSTAGGENIQYF
j_call: TRBJ2-4
d_call: -
clone_size: -
v_call: TRBV6-5

cdr3_nt: TGTGCCACCAGCACAGGACTAGCGGGCTTGACGGATACGCAGTATTTT
cdr3_aa: CATSTGLAGLTDTQYF
j_call: TRBJ2-3
d_call: TRBD2
clone_size: -
v_call: TRBV15

cdr3_nt: TGTGCCAGTAGTACCGGGACAGCAGATTCCCTTTCCTACGAGCAGTACTTC
cdr3_aa: CASSTGTADSLSYEQYF
j_call: TRBJ2-7
d_call: TRBD1
clone_size: -
v_call: TRBV19

cdr3_nt: TGTGCCAGCAGCTTAGCGAGGCGACCTAACTATGGCTACACCTTC
cdr3_aa: CASSLARRPNYGYTF
j_call: TRBJ1-2
d_call: -
clone_size: -
v_call: TRBV7-9

cdr3_nt: TGTGCCATCAGTGAATTTCGAACAGGCAATCAGCCCCAGCATTTT
cdr3_aa: CAISEFRTGNQPQHF
j_call: TRBJ1-5
d_call: -
clone_size: -
v_call: TRBV10-3

cdr3_nt: TGTGCTAGCAGCTTAGGCACAGGGGGCCATGAAAAACTGTTTTTT
cdr3_aa: CASSLGTGGHEKLFF
j_call: TRBJ1-4
d_call: TRBD1
clone_size: few
v_call: TRBV7-7

cdr3_nt: TGTGCCAGCAGTATTGGGGACAACCTAGCCAAAAACATTCAGTACTTC
cdr3_aa: CASSIGDNLAKNIQYF
j_call: TRBJ2-4
d_call: -
clone_size: few
v_call: TRBV27

cdr3_nt: TGTGCCAGCAGTTACCCTCTAAAAGCGGGAGTAACAGATACGCAGTATTTT
cdr3_aa: CASSYPLKAGVTDTQYF
j_call: TRBJ2-3
d_call: TRBD2
clone_size: -
v_call: TRBV6-2/TRBV6-3

cdr3_nt: TGTGCCAGCAGTTACTCCACTAACTACGAGCAGTACTTC
cdr3_aa: CASSYSTNYEQYF
j_call: TRBJ2-7
d_call: -
clone_size: -
v_call: TRBV6-5

cdr3_nt: TGTGCCAGCAGCTCAGAGACAGGAAGGACAAGCGAGCAGTACTTC
cdr3_aa: CASSSETGRTSEQYF
j_call: TRBJ2-7
d_call: -
clone_size: -
v_call: TRBV5-5

cdr3_nt: TGTGCCAGCAGCCCGGCGGACAGGGTGATTACGCAGTATTTT
cdr3_aa: CASSPADRVITQYF
j_call: TRBJ2-3
d_call: TRBD1
clone_size: -
v_call: TRBV5-6

cdr3_nt: TGCGCCAGCAGCCGGAGCGGGGACACCGGGGAGCTGTTTTTT
cdr3_aa: CASSRSGDTGELFF
j_call: TRBJ2-2
d_call: TRBD2
clone_size: -
v_call: TRBV5-1

cdr3_nt: TGTGCCAGCAGTTCCGGGACTAGTAGCTACGAGCAGTACTTC
cdr3_aa: CASSSGTSSYEQYF
j_call: TRBJ2-7
d_call: TRBD2
clone_size: -
v_call: TRBV2

cdr3_nt: TGTGCCAGCAGTTTAGCGCTTGGCCAACCCCAGCATTTT
cdr3_aa: CASSLALGQPQHF
j_call: TRBJ1-5
d_call: -
clone_size: medium-sized
v_call: TRBV12-3/TRBV12-4

cdr3_nt: TGTGCCAGTAGTTTGGGAGCAAATAGCAATCAGCCCCAGCATTTT
cdr3_aa: CASSLGANSNQPQHF
j_call: TRBJ1-5
d_call: -
clone_size: -
v_call: TRBV19

cdr3_nt: TGCGCCAGCAGTTTTACTAGCGGGAGTGCAGATGAGCAGTTCTTC
cdr3_aa: CASSFTSGSADEQFF
j_call: TRBJ2-1
d_call: TRBD2
clone_size: -
v_call: TRBV10-2

cdr3_nt: TGTGCCAGCTGGAGTTTTGGGCCGGCCGACAGGGACAATCAGCCCCAGCATTTT
cdr3_aa: CASWSFGPADRDNQPQHF
j_call: TRBJ1-5
d_call: TRBD1
clone_size: -
v_call: TRBV28

cdr3_nt: TGTGCCACCAGTCACGGACAGGGAAGCTATGGCTACACCTTC
cdr3_aa: CATSHGQGSYGYTF
j_call: TRBJ1-2
d_call: TRBD1
clone_size: -
v_call: TRBV24-1

cdr3_nt: TGTGCCATCAGTGACGGACCAGGACTAGCTGACGGCACCGGGGAGCTGTTTTTT
cdr3_aa: CAISDGPGLADGTGELFF
j_call: TRBJ2-2
d_call: TRBD2
clone_size: -
v_call: TRBV10-3

cdr3_nt: TGTGCCAGCAGTCTCGACAGAAACTATGGCTACACCTTC
cdr3_aa: CASSLDRNYGYTF
j_call: TRBJ1-2
d_call: -
clone_size: -
v_call: TRBV27

cdr3_nt: TGTGCCAGCAGTTCCTTGAGGCGCATGGGCTACACCTTC
cdr3_aa: CASSSLRRMGYTF
j_call: TRBJ1-2
d_call: -
clone_size: -
v_call: TRBV28

cdr3_nt: TGTGCCAGTAGTATAACGGCCGGGTCGCCCTACAATGAGCAGTTCTTC
cdr3_aa: CASSITAGSPYNEQFF
j_call: TRBJ2-1
d_call: -
clone_size: -
v_call: TRBV19

cdr3_nt: TGTGCCAGCAGCCAAACGGGCTCTGGGGCCAACGTCCTGACTTTC
cdr3_aa: CASSQTGSGANVLTF
j_call: TRBJ2-6
d_call: -
clone_size: -
v_call: TRBV28

cdr3_nt: TGTGCCAGCAGCTTAGCGCTGTCAAGACTCTCCTACGAGCAGTACTTC
cdr3_aa: CASSLALSRLSYEQYF
j_call: TRBJ2-7
d_call: -
clone_size: once
v_call: TRBV7-8

cdr3_nt: TGTGCCAGCAGGGGGACAGACCGGGGGGAGACCCAGTACTTC
cdr3_aa: CASRGTDRGETQYF
j_call: TRBJ2-5
d_call: -
clone_size: -
v_call: TRBV3-1/TRBV3-2

cdr3_nt: TGTGCCAGCAACCTGACAGGGAACACCGGGGAGCTGTTTTTT
cdr3_aa: CASNLTGNTGELFF
j_call: TRBJ2-2
d_call: -
clone_size: -
v_call: TRBV11-3

cdr3_nt: TGCGCCAGCAGCCGGGGACAGGGGGGTTTAGTCTACGAGCAGTACTTC
cdr3_aa: CASSRGQGGLVYEQYF
j_call: TRBJ2-7
d_call: TRBD1
clone_size: once
v_call: TRBV5-1

cdr3_nt: TGTGCCAGCAGTTTTCGTGGCGGGCACACCGGGGAGCTGTTTTTT
cdr3_aa: CASSFRGGHTGELFF
j_call: TRBJ2-2
d_call: -
clone_size: -
v_call: TRBV28

cdr3_nt: TGTGCCAGCTCACCGCGGCTGACAGGGCTACAAGAGACCCAGTACTTC
cdr3_aa: CASSPRLTGLQETQYF
j_call: TRBJ2-5
d_call: TRBD1
clone_size: -
v_call: TRBV18

cdr3_nt: TGTGCCACCAGCCACAAAGCGGGAGGTTCCTACGAGCAGTACTTC
cdr3_aa: CATSHKAGGSYEQYF
j_call: TRBJ2-7
d_call: TRBD2
clone_size: -
v_call: TRBV24-1

cdr3_nt: TGTGCCAGCAGCTTGGGGCAGGCAAGCACTGAAGCTTTCTTT
cdr3_aa: CASSLGQASTEAFF
j_call: TRBJ1-1
d_call: -
clone_size: -
v_call: TRBV7-9

cdr3_nt: TGTGCCAGTAGTAGCGCGCGTCCCGGGTGGACAGGGGGCCGGAACACCGGGGAGCTGTTTTTT
cdr3_aa: CASSSARPGWTGGRNTGELFF
j_call: TRBJ2-2
d_call: TRBD1
clone_size: once
v_call: TRBV19

cdr3_nt: TGCGCCAGCAGCCACAGGCTTCTCACAGATACGCAGTATTTT
cdr3_aa: CASSHRLLTDTQYF
j_call: TRBJ2-3
d_call: -
clone_size: -
v_call: TRBV4-1

cdr3_nt: TGTGCCAGTAGTATCAGCCTGCCGGGGAGCACAGATACGCAGTATTTT
cdr3_aa: CASSISLPGSTDTQYF
j_call: TRBJ2-3
d_call: -
clone_size: -
v_call: TRBV19

cdr3_nt: TGTGCCAGCTCACCACTCGCTAGCGGATCCAATGAGCAGTTCTTC
cdr3_aa: CASSPLASGSNEQFF
j_call: TRBJ2-1
d_call: TRBD2
clone_size: -
v_call: TRBV18

cdr3_nt: TGTGCCAGTAGTGTGACCGGGACAGGGACAGATACGCAGTATTTT
cdr3_aa: CASSVTGTGTDTQYF
j_call: TRBJ2-3
d_call: TRBD1
clone_size: -
v_call: TRBV19

cdr3_nt: TGTGCCATCAGCCCCGGGACTAGCACAGATACGCAGTATTTT
cdr3_aa: CAISPGTSTDTQYF
j_call: TRBJ2-3
d_call: -
clone_size: once
v_call: TRBV10-3

cdr3_nt: TGCGCCAGCAGCCAAGATGCTCTTGGTCAGGGGATCTACGAGCAGTACTTC
cdr3_aa: CASSQDALGQGIYEQYF
j_call: TRBJ2-7
d_call: -
clone_size: -
v_call: TRBV4-3

cdr3_nt: TGCAGCGTCGGGCCCGGGACAGCTAGGAATGAGCAGTTCTTC
cdr3_aa: CSVGPGTARNEQFF
j_call: TRBJ2-1
d_call: TRBD1
clone_size: -
v_call: TRBV29-1

cdr3_nt: TGTGCTAGTGGTTTGGGCATTAGCGGGAGCACAGATACGCAGTATTTT
cdr3_aa: CASGLGISGSTDTQYF
j_call: TRBJ2-3
d_call: TRBD2
clone_size: -
v_call: TRBV12-5

cdr3_nt: TGTGCCAGCAGTCAAGGGACTAGCGGGAGAGATCAGTACTTC
cdr3_aa: CASSQGTSGRDQYF
j_call: TRBJ2-4
d_call: TRBD2
clone_size: -
v_call: TRBV27

cdr3_nt: TGTGCCAGTAGTATAGGTCCTAGCTCCTACAATGAGCAGTTCTTC
cdr3_aa: CASSIGPSSYNEQFF
j_call: TRBJ2-1
d_call: -
clone_size: -
v_call: TRBV19

cdr3_nt: TGTGCCAGCAGTTACGGGGGGCAGGGGGCTTCCTACGAGCAGTACTTC
cdr3_aa: CASSYGGQGASYEQYF
j_call: TRBJ2-7
d_call: TRBD1
clone_size: -
v_call: TRBV6-2/TRBV6-3

cdr3_nt: TGTGCCAGCAGCCATGTGGACCGTTGCACAGGGCCCTACAATGAGCAGTTCTTC
cdr3_aa: CASSHVDRCTGPYNEQFF
j_call: TRBJ2-1
d_call: -
clone_size: once
v_call: TRBV3-1/TRBV3-2

cdr3_nt: TGTGCCAGCAGTAGAGGGGGCTCCAACTATGGCTACACCTTC
cdr3_aa: CASSRGGSNYGYTF
j_call: TRBJ1-2
d_call: TRBD1
clone_size: few
v_call: TRBV7-2

cdr3_nt: TGTGCCAGCAGCCAAGATGACCTAGCGGGATCCGAGCAGTACTTC
cdr3_aa: CASSQDDLAGSEQYF
j_call: TRBJ2-7
d_call: TRBD2
clone_size: -
v_call: TRBV3-1/TRBV3-2

cdr3_nt: TGTGCCAGCAGCGTAGCTGTGGGGCTAGCGGGGCTCCAAGAGACCCAGTACTTC
cdr3_aa: CASSVAVGLAGLQETQYF
j_call: TRBJ2-5
d_call: TRBD2
clone_size: -
v_call: TRBV9

cdr3_nt: TGTGCCAGTAGTATAAGAGGACAGGGGGCCTACGAGCAGTACTTC
cdr3_aa: CASSIRGQGAYEQYF
j_call: TRBJ2-7
d_call: TRBD1
clone_size: -
v_call: TRBV19

cdr3_nt: TGTGCCAGCAGTTCTCACGGCGCGGACTCCTACGAGCAGTACTTC
cdr3_aa: CASSSHGADSYEQYF
j_call: TRBJ2-7
d_call: -
clone_size: -
v_call: TRBV28

cdr3_nt: TGTGCCAGCAGCAGAGGACTAGCGGGAGTTGATGAGCAGTTCTTC
cdr3_aa: CASSRGLAGVDEQFF
j_call: TRBJ2-1
d_call: TRBD2
clone_size: -
v_call: TRBV7-2

cdr3_nt: TGTGCCAGTAGTATAGGTTGGCGGCCTCGGGAGCCCCAGCATTTT
cdr3_aa: CASSIGWRPREPQHF
j_call: TRBJ1-5
d_call: -
clone_size: -
v_call: TRBV19

cdr3_nt: TGTGCCAGCAGCCTCGGACAGGGCGGGAACATTCAGTACTTC
cdr3_aa: CASSLGQGGNIQYF
j_call: TRBJ2-4
d_call: TRBD1
clone_size: -
v_call: TRBV28

cdr3_nt: TGTGCCAGCACCGACAGGGGGCTAGCCTACGAGCAGTACTTC
cdr3_aa: CASTDRGLAYEQYF
j_call: TRBJ2-7
d_call: -
clone_size: -
v_call: TRBV21-1

cdr3_nt: TGTGCCAGCAGCCCCCAGACAAACAATGAGCAGTTCTTC
cdr3_aa: CASSPQTNNEQFF
j_call: TRBJ2-1
d_call: -
clone_size: -
v_call: TRBV7-3

cdr3_nt: TGTGCCAGCCGAATACAAATGAACACTGAAGCTTTCTTT
cdr3_aa: CASRIQMNTEAFF
j_call: TRBJ1-1
d_call: -
clone_size: once
v_call: TRBV12-3/TRBV12-4

cdr3_nt: TGTGCCAGCAGCCCCCAGGGTGGGCGGTTCTCTGGGGCCAACGTCCTGACTTTC
cdr3_aa: CASSPQGGRFSGANVLTF
j_call: TRBJ2-6
d_call: -
clone_size: -
v_call: TRBV5-4

cdr3_nt: TGTGCCAGCAGGATTCAGGGATTGAGTAGCAATCAGCCCCAGCATTTT
cdr3_aa: CASRIQGLSSNQPQHF
j_call: TRBJ1-5
d_call: -
clone_size: -
v_call: TRBV28

cdr3_nt: TGTGCCGGCAGAGACAGCACTAACTATGGCTACACCTTC
cdr3_aa: CAGRDSTNYGYTF
j_call: TRBJ1-2
d_call: -
clone_size: -
v_call: TRBV28

cdr3_nt: TGCGCCAGCAGCTTGGTCCTAGCGGGACGACGCAATGAGCAGTTCTTC
cdr3_aa: CASSLVLAGRRNEQFF
j_call: TRBJ2-1
d_call: TRBD2
clone_size: -
v_call: TRBV5-1